One and the same sample provided the 26 T cell receptor beta chains below, sequenced in a study of shared clonotypes between healthy human individuals. Profiled with immunoSEQ multiplex PCR; TCRdb holds only in-frame clones, not every one. This sample yields about 360,000 clones, of which around 67% are seen a single time; 10% belongs to the top ten. The specimen sequenced was memory CD4+ T cells sorted from blood. Subset meaning: CD45RA-negative fraction. The source is a man aged 30-40 years in good health.

The rearrangement uses TRBV11-2 and TRBJ1-3; possibly TRBD1 for D (5 bases). Looked up from germline, CDR1 is SGHAT and CDR2 is FQNNGV. The CDR3 extends over 14 amino acids. Trimming stripped 3 bases from V and 4 bases from J, with 10 bases between. The CDR3 DNA follows: TGTGCCAGCAGCTTTCAGGGTAAAGGAAACACCATATATTTT. Translation gives CASSFQGKGNTIYF.

This clone was seen just once. The chain links TRBV19 to TRBJ2-1; 14 bases agree with TRBD2. Germline assignment: CDR1 LNHDA and CDR2 SQIVND (reference sequence). The V gene end was trimmed by 3 bases and the J gene end by 7 bases; junction bases not matched to a gene: 8. This CDR3 region has 17 residues. The CDR3 sequence: CASSMNGLAGGQNEQFF. In nucleotides, the CDR3 is TGTGCCAGTAGTATGAATGGACTAGCGGGAGGTCAGAATGAGCAGTTCTTC.

This chain links TRBV18 with TRBJ1-1, with a possible D match to TRBD1 (5 bases). There are 14 residues in the CDR3. The germline CDR1 and CDR2 sequences are KGHSH and LQKENI. V lost 3 bases and J lost 1, with 9 bases in between. The CDR3 DNA sequence: TGTGCCAGCTCACCGTCCCAGGGGAACACTGAAGCTTTCTTT. It encodes CASSPSQGNTEAFF.

CDR3 amino acids: CASSERQGGMSYNEQFF. In DNA, the CDR3 is TGTGCCAGCAGTGAACGTCAGGGAGGGATGTCCTACAATGAGCAGTTCTTC. This sequence joins TRBV2 and TRBJ2-1; TRBD2 matches at 7 bases. Germline V gene sequence: CDR1 SNHLY, CDR2 FYNNEI. Unmatched junction bases numbered 8, after V lost 2 bases and J lost 1 base. There are 17 residues in the CDR3.

This clone was recorded only once. This sequence joins TRBV25-1 and TRBJ2-7, with D tentatively TRBD1 or TRBD2 (5 bases each). The germline V gene encodes CDR1 MGHDK and CDR2 SYGVNS. The ends were cut back, 4 bases at V and 9 bases at J, with 13 bases in the middle. CDR3 size: 12 residues. CDR3 DNA: TGTGCCAGCAGTGTTGTCGGGACCCGGCAGTACTTC. This codes for CASSVVGTRQYF.

This chain joins TRBV14 and TRBJ1-2; possible D gene TRBD1, 5 bases. Trimming cost V 0 bases and J 7 bases, with 12 bases left between them. The CDR3 totals 14 residues. Germline V lookup: CDR1 SGHDN, CDR2 FVKESK. The CDR3 nucleotides read TGTGCCAGCAGCCAAGATTGGCAGGGTTCTGGCTACACCTTC. Amino acids: CASSQDWQGSGYTF.

This clone was counted a few times. The V call is TRBV7-9, the J call TRBJ2-3; 9 bases are a match to TRBD1. The ends lost 10 bases at V and 6 bases at J; junction bases unmatched: 11. This CDR3 has 14 amino acids. In germline, CDR1 is SEHNR, CDR2 FQNEAQ (reference sequence). CDR3 sequence (DNA): TGTGCCATTGACAGTGGGACAGGGTTCGATACGCAGTATTTT. It yields the protein CAIDSGTGFDTQYF. The full variable domain, in which reference TRBV7-9 and TRBJ2-3 provide the parts outside the CDR3, is DTGVSQNPRHKITKRGQNVTFRCDPISEHNRLYWYRQTLGQGPEFLTYFQNEAQLEKSRLLSDRFSAERPKGSFSTLEIQRTEQGDSAMYLCAIDSGTGFDTQYFGPGTRLTVL.

The rearrangement links TRBV9 to TRBJ2-7; D unclear. CDR3 length equals 16 residues. Trimming removed 3 bases from V and 2 bases from J, with 18 bases in between. Germline values: CDR1 SGDLS, CDR2 YYNGEE. The CDR3 loop reads CASSETHSAKAYEQYF. CDR3 nucleotide sequence: TGTGCCAGCAGCGAAACACATTCTGCAAAAGCCTACGAGCAGTACTTC.

The chain employs TRBV28 and TRBJ2-2; D uncertain. Per germline, CDR1 MDHEN and CDR2 SYDVKM. The V end lost 5 bases, the J end lost 5 bases, and 12 bases lay between the germline ends. This CDR3 is 14 amino acids long. The CDR3 DNA is TGTGCCAGCAGTGGATGGGTTTGGACCGGGGAGCTGTTTTTT. Amino acids: CASSGWVWTGELFF.

The rearrangement joins TRBV5-6 to TRBJ2-6; D ambiguous. Germline loops: CDR1 SGHDT, CDR2 YYEEEE. The CDR3 is made up of 14 amino acids. Trimming shortened V by 1 base and J by 2 bases, and 4 bases separated the two germline ends. For the CDR3, the DNA is TGTGCCAGCAGCTTGTTTGCTGGGGCCAACGTCCTGACTTTC. Protein sequence: CASSLFAGANVLTF.

The chain recombines TRBV9 with TRBJ1-3; D unclear. This CDR3 has 14 amino acids. V lost 4 bases and J 4 bases, leaving 12 bases between the germline ends. Germline V gene lookup returns CDR1 SGDLS and CDR2 YYNGEE. The CDR3 loop is CASSLEGGGNTIYF. As DNA, the CDR3 is TGTGCCAGCAGCCTCGAGGGCGGGGGAAACACCATATATTTT.

In this sample, this clone turned up once. The chain links TRBV29-1 to TRBJ2-5, with a possible D match to TRBD2 (5 bases). Trimming removed 2 bases from V and 5 bases from J, with 12 bases in between. Germline CDR1 and CDR2: SQVTM and ANQGSEA. This CDR3 has 13 amino acids. The CDR3 DNA reads as TGCAGCGTTGAAAGAGGGCTGGGCGAGACCCAGTACTTC. Translation: CSVERGLGETQYF.

The rearrangement links TRBV29-1 to TRBJ2-1; tentatively, D is TRBD2 (5 bases). Deletions cut 3 bases from V and 6 bases from J, with 6 bases between. CDR1 and CDR2 (germline): SQVTM, ANQGSEA. The CDR3 loop spans 11 amino acids. DNA for the CDR3: TGCAGCGTTGACGGAGGCAATGAGCAGTTCTTC. As protein: CSVDGGNEQFF.

This clone was seen just once. The DNA of the CDR3 is TGTGCCAGCAGTCAGGGGACATTAAAGCCCCAGCATTTT. As protein: CASSQGTLKPQHF. J is TRBJ1-5 and V is TRBV28; maybe TRBD1 (6 bases). Germline V CDR1 and CDR2: MDHEN, SYDVKM. The CDR3 runs 13 residues. V lost 5 bases and J lost 8, with 13 bases in between.

J is TRBJ1-4 and V is TRBV28, with 7 bases matching TRBD1. Germline V CDR1 and CDR2: MDHEN, SYDVKM. The CDR3 consists of 15 residues. V lost 6 bases and J lost 4; bases outside the gene matches: 8. The CDR3 loop is CASSPWTGDNEKLFF. The CDR3 region has the DNA TGTGCCAGCAGCCCATGGACAGGAGATAATGAAAAACTGTTTTTT.

The CDR3 sequence is CASSPTVTNTEAFF. The CDR3, as DNA: TGTGCCAGCAGTCCGACAGTCACGAACACTGAAGCTTTCTTT. This chain links TRBV28 with TRBJ1-1; maybe TRBD1 (5 bases). This CDR3 has 14 residues. Germline values: CDR1 MDHEN, CDR2 SYDVKM. V lost 5 bases and J 1 base, leaving 11 bases between the germline ends.

The J gene is TRBJ2-5, the V gene TRBV7-8, with TRBD2 identical over 14 bases. Trimming took 5 bases from V and 3 from J; bases not matched to a gene: 11. Germline assignment: CDR1 SGHVS and CDR2 FQNEAQ. This CDR3 spans 18 amino acids. The CDR3 nucleotides are TGTGCCAGCAGCCCCACCGGGACTAGCGGGAGAGGAGAAGAGACCCAGTACTTC. Translated: CASSPTGTSGRGEETQYF.

With regard to this clone: A much larger clone lies a single base off, so this may be a read error. This CDR3 is also generated by other DNA sequences in the sample. The V and J genes are TRBV2 and TRBJ1-1; no clear D. Germline V gene lookup returns CDR1 SNHLY and CDR2 FYNNEI. The V gene lost 6 bases and the J gene lost 0 bases, with 2 bases spanning the gap. This CDR3 region has 11 residues. The CDR3 loop is CASRMNTEAFF. The CDR3 DNA reads as TGTGCCAGCAGAATGAACACTGAAGCTTTCTTT.

The chain recombines TRBV4-1 with TRBJ2-5; tentative D call: TRBD2 (6 bases). Germline V gene sequence: CDR1 MGHRA, CDR2 YSYEKL. The CDR3 runs to 14 residues. V dropped 5 bases and J dropped 4 bases, with 14 bases sitting between them. The CDR3 nucleotides read TGCGCCAGCAGCGCCGGGACTCCCGCAGAGACCCAGTACTTC. It yields the protein CASSAGTPAETQYF.

V gene TRBV14 combines with J gene TRBJ1-6; no reliable D call. This CDR3 is 14 amino acids long. From germline, CDR1 is SGHDN and CDR2 FVKESK. Between the trimmed V and J ends, which lost 3 bases and 7 bases, there was a span of 10 bases. This CDR3 reads CASSHKPGNSPLHF. The CDR3 DNA reads TGTGCCAGCAGCCACAAACCTGGGAATTCACCCCTCCACTTT.

The genes are TRBV5-1 and TRBJ2-1; TRBD1 matches 10 bases. J gave up 8 bases and V 4 bases, and 6 bases lay outside the gene matches. Germline assignment: CDR1 SGHRS and CDR2 YFSETQ. CDR3 length: 14 residues. Written as DNA, the CDR3 is TGCGCCAGCAGCACGATGACAGGGGGCCATGAGCAGTTCTTC. Its protein is CASSTMTGGHEQFF.

This chain uses TRBV6-5 with TRBJ1-4; no reliable D call. Germline V gene lookup returns CDR1 MNHEY and CDR2 SVGAGI. The V end lost 8 bases, the J end lost 0 bases, and 10 bases lay between the germline ends. The CDR3 length is 14 residues. The CDR3 region is CASGPSATNEKLFF. Here the CDR3 DNA reads TGTGCCAGCGGGCCCAGCGCAACTAATGAAAAACTGTTTTTT.

This rearrangement joins TRBV9 to TRBJ1-1; D call uncertain. This CDR3 spans 14 amino acids. The V and J ends lost 6 bases and 0 bases respectively, with 12 bases between them. Germline-derived CDR1 and CDR2 are SGDLS and YYNGEE. CDR3 nucleotide sequence: TGTGCCAGCACCAAGTCACAAATGAACACTGAAGCTTTCTTT. Translation gives CASTKSQMNTEAFF.

The gene calls are TRBV25-1 and TRBJ2-2; weak D call: TRBD1 (6 bases). This CDR3 region has 16 residues. The germline V and J ends were trimmed by 3 bases and 0 bases, with 11 bases remaining between them. Germline values: CDR1 MGHDK, CDR2 SYGVNS. The CDR3: CASSEYRAANTGELFF. CDR3 in DNA: TGTGCCAGCAGTGAGTACAGGGCCGCGAACACCGGGGAGCTGTTTTTT. The entire variable domain, with the rest obtained from reference TRBV25-1 and TRBJ2-2, is as follows: EADIYQTPRYLVIGTGKKITLECSQTMGHDKMYWYQQDPGMELHLIHYSYGVNSTEKGDLSSESTVSRIRTEHFPLTLESARPSHTSQYLCASSEYRAANTGELFFGEGSRLTVL.

The chain combines TRBV15 with TRBJ1-5; D not resolved. The ends were cut back, 0 bases at V and 0 bases at J, with 12 bases in the middle. This CDR3 is 17 amino acids long. In germline, CDR1 is LNHNV, CDR2 YYDKDF (reference sequence). CDR3 sequence reads: CATSRDSFWDSNQPQHF. In nucleotides, the CDR3 is TGTGCCACCAGCAGAGATTCGTTCTGGGATAGCAATCAGCCCCAGCATTTT.

The chain recombines TRBV6-1 with TRBJ2-3, with a tentative D call TRBD2 (5 bases). The V gene's germline CDR1 is MNHNS and CDR2 SASEGT. The CDR3 is 11 amino acids. V dropped 8 bases and J dropped 4 bases, with 7 bases sitting between them. This chain's CDR3 is CASGLSDTQYF. The CDR3 DNA reads as TGTGCCAGCGGACTCTCAGATACGCAGTATTTT.